This passage covers 5 T cell receptor beta chains from one sample sequenced in a study of T-cell reconstitution after alpha-beta-depleted transplantation in children. Researchers prepared the TCRbeta library using unique molecular identifiers, the study reports. TCRdb re-called the PCR reads with MiXCR, one entry per CDR3 protein. The data contain more than 550,000 distinct CDR3 sequences, more than 9% of them singletons. Sequenced here: PBMCs from the stem cell graft donor, sampled from the stem cell graft. The receptors originated from a human donor who donated a stem cell graft to a child with acute myeloid leukemia.

The V gene is TRBV12-3 or TRBV12-4, the J gene TRBJ1-4, with D tentatively TRBD1 (6 bases). This CDR3 comprises 14 residues. With 6 bases removed from V and 8 bases from J, the gap between germline ends came to 16 bases. The CDR3 sequence: CASRAGVSREKLFF. CDR3 bases: TGTGCCAGCAGGGCAGGGGTCTCGCGGGAAAAACTGTTTTTT.

This clonotype was detected ten times or more. V gene TRBV11-2 combines with J gene TRBJ1-1; possible D gene TRBD1, 5 bases. CDR1 and CDR2 (germline): SGHAT, FQNNGV. V was pared by 2 bases and J by 1 base, with 8 bases between. The CDR3 runs to 14 residues. The CDR3 reads CASSLPGQNTEAFF. The CDR3 DNA is TGTGCCAGCAGCTTACCAGGGCAGAACACTGAAGCTTTCTTT. Full variable domain (missing parts from reference TRBV11-2 and TRBJ1-1): EAGVAQSPRYKIIEKRQSVAFWCNPISGHATLYWYQQILGQGPKLLIQFQNNGVVDDSQLPKDRFSAERLKGVDSTLKIQPAKLEDSAVYLCASSLPGQNTEAFFGQGTRLTVV.

This clonotype was picked up a small number of times. The V and J genes are TRBV12-3 or TRBV12-4 and TRBJ2-5; 7 bases line up with TRBD1. The J segment lost 1 base and the V segment lost 8 bases, leaving 4 bases of the junction unmatched. The CDR3 loop spans 13 amino acids. The CDR3 DNA follows: TGTGCCAGCGGGGGACAGAGCCAAGAGACCCAGTACTTC. Translated, it gives CASGGQSQETQYF.

This chain joins TRBV7-9 and TRBJ2-7, with 8 bases identical to TRBD2. Per the germline V gene, CDR1 is SEHNR and CDR2 is FQNEAQ (reference sequence). CDR3 length equals 17 residues. The V and J ends lost 8 bases and 7 bases, in that order; junction bases with no gene match: 22. The CDR3 region has the DNA TGTGCCAGCTTCACCTTGGGACTAGGTCCCAGGATGGGGGAGCAGTACTTC. As protein: CASFTLGLGPRMGEQYF.

This clonotype was observed a few times. V and J are TRBV5-1 and TRBJ2-1; 11 positions agree with TRBD2. The CDR3 has 18 amino acids. Germline loops: CDR1 SGHRS, CDR2 YFSETQ. The ends lost 2 bases at V and 0 bases at J; junction bases unmatched: 7. The CDR3 reads CASSFGTSGFSSYNEQFF. CDR3 nucleotide sequence: TGCGCCAGCAGCTTCGGGACTAGCGGATTTAGCTCCTACAATGAGCAGTTCTTC.